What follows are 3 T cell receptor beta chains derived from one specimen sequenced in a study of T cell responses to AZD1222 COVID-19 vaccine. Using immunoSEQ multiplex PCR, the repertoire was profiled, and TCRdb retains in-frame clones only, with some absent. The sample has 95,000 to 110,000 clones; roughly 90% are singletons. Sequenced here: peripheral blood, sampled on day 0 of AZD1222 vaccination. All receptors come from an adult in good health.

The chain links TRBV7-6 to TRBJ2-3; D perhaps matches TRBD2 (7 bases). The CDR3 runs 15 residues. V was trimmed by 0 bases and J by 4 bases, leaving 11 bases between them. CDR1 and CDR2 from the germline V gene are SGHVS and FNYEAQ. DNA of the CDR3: TGTGCCAGCAGCTTAGCCCTAGGGGGGGCAGATACGCAGTATTTT. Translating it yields CASSLALGGADTQYF. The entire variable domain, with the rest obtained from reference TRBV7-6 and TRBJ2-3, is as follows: GAGVSQSPRYKVTKRGQDVALRCDPISGHVSLYWYRQALGQGPEFLTYFNYEAQQDKSGLPNDRFSAERPEGSISTLTIQRTEQRDSAMYRCASSLALGGADTQYFGPGTRLTVL.

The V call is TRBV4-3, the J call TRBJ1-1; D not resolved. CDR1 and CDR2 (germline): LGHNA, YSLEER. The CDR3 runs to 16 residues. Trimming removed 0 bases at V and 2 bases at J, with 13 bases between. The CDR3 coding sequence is TGCGCCAGCAGCCAAGATTGGGCCAGTAGAAACACTGAAGCTTTCTTT. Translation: CASSQDWASRNTEAFF.

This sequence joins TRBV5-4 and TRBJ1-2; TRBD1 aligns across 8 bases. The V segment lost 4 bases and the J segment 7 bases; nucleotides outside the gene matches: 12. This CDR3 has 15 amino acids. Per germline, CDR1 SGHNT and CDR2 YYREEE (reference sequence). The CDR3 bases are TGTGCCAGCAGCCTCCGGACAGGGTCAAGGGGTGGCTACACCTTC. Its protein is CASSLRTGSRGGYTF.